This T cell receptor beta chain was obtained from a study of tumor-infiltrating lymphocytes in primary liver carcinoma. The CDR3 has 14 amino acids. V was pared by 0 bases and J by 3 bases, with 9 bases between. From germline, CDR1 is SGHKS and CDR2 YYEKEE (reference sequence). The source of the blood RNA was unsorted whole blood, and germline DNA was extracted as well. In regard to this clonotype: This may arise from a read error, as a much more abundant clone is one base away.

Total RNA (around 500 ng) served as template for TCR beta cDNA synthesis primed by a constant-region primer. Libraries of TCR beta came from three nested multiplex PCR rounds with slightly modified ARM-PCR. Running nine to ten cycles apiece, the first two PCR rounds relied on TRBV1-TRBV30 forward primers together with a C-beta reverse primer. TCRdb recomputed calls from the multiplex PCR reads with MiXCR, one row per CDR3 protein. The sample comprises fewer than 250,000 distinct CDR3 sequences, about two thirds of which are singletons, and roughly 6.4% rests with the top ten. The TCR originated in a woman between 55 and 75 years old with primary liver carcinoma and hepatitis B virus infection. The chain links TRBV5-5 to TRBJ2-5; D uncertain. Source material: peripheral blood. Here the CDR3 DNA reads TGTGCCAGCAGCTTGGGTCGTCAGGAAGAGACCCAGTACTTC. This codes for CASSLGRQEETQYF.